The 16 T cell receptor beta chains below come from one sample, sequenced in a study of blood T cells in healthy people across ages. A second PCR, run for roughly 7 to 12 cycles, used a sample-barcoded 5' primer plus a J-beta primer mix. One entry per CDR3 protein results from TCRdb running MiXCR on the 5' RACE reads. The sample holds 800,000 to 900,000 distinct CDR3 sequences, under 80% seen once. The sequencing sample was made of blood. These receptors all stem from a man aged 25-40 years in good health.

In DNA form, the CDR3 reads TGCAGTGCCCGCAACATGGTGAATCAGCCCCAGCATTTT. Protein: CSARNMVNQPQHF. The chain has TRBV20-1 and TRBJ1-5; D not certain. Trimming took 6 bases from V and 4 from J, leaving 13 bases between them. The CDR3 totals 13 residues. Per the germline V gene, CDR1 is DFQATT and CDR2 is SNEGSKA (reference sequence).

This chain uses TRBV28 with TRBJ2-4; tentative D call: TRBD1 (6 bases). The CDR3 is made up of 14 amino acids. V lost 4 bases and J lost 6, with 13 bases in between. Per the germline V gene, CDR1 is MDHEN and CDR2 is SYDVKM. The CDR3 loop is CASSWSGDGNIQYF. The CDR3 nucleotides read TGTGCCAGCAGTTGGTCAGGGGACGGAAACATTCAGTACTTC.

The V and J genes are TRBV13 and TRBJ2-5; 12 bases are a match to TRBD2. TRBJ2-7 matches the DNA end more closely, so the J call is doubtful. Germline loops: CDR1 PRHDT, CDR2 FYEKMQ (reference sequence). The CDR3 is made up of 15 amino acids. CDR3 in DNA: TGTGCCAGCAGCCCTCGACTAGCGGGGGAACGCGAGCAGTACTTC. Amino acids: CASSPRLAGEREQYF.

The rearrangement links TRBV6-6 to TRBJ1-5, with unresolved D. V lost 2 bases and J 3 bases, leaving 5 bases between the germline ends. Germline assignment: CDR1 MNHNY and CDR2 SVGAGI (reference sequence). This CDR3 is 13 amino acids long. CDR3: CASSYDTNQPQHF. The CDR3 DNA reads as TGTGCCAGCAGTTACGATACCAATCAGCCCCAGCATTTT.

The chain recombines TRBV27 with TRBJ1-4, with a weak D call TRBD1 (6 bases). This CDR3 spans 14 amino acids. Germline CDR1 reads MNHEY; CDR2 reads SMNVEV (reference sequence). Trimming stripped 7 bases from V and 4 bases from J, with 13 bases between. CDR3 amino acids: CASMDEGGNEKLFF. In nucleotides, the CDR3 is TGTGCCAGCATGGATGAGGGGGGTAATGAAAAACTGTTTTTT.

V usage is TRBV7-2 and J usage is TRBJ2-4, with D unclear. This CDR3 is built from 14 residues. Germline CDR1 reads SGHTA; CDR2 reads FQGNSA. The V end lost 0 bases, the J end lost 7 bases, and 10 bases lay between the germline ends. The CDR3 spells CASSLARSENIQYF. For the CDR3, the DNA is TGTGCCAGCAGCTTAGCCCGTTCGGAGAACATTCAGTACTTC.

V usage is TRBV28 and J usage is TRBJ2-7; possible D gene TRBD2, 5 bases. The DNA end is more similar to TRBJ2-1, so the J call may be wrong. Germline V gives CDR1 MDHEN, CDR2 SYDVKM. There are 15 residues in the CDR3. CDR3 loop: CASSLPDWNYNEQFF. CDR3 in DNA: TGTGCCAGCAGCTTGCCGGACTGGAACTACAATGAGCAGTTCTTC.

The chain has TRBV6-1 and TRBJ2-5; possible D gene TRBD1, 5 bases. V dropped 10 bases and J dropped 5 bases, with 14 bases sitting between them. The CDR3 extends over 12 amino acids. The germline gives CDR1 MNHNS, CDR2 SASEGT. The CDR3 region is CAIEPGSETQYF. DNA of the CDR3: TGTGCCATTGAACCAGGGTCGGAGACCCAGTACTTC.

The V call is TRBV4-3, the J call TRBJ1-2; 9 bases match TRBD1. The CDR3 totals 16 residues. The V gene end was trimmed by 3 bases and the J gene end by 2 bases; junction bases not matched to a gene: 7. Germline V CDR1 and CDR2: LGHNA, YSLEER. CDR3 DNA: TGCGCCAGCAGCCATTGGGGACAGGGCGGGAACTATGGCTACACCTTC. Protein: CASSHWGQGGNYGYTF.

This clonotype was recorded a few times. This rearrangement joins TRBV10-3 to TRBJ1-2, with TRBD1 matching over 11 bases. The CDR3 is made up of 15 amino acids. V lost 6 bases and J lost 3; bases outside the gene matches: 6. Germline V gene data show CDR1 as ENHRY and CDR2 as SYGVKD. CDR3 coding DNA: TGTGCCATCAGGGAGGGACAGGGGGAAGACTATGGCTACACCTTC. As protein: CAIREGQGEDYGYTF.

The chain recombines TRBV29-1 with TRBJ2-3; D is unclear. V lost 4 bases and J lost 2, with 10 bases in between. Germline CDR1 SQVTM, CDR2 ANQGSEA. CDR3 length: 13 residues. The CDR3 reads CSVGHVLTDTQYF. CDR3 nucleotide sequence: TGCAGCGTTGGGCATGTACTCACAGATACGCAGTATTTT.

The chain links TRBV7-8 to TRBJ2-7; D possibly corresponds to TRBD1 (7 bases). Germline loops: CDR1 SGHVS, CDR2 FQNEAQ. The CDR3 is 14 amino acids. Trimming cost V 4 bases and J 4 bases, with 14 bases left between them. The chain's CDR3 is CASSSGGWNYEQYF. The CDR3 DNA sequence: TGTGCCAGCAGCTCAGGGGGGTGGAATTACGAGCAGTACTTC.

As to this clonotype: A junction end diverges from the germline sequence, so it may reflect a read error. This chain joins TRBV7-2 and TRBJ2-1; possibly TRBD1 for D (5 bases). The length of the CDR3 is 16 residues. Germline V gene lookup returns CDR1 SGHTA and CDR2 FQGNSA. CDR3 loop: CASSWMNQAGNNGQFF. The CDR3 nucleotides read TGTGCCAGCAGCTGGATGAACCAAGCAGGGAACAATGGGCAGTTCTTC.

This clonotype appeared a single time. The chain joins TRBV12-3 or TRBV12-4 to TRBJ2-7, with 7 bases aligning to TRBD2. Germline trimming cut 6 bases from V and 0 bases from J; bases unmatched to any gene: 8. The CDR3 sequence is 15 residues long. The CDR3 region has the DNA TGTGCCAGCAGCCGCACCGGGACTAACTCCTACGAGCAGTACTTC. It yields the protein CASSRTGTNSYEQYF.

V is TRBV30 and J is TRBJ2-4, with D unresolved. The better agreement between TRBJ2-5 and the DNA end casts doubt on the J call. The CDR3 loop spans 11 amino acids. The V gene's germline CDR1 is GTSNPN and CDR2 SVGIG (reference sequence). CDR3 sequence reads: CAWREQETQYF. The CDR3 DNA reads TGTGCCTGGAGGGAACAAGAGACCCAGTACTTC.

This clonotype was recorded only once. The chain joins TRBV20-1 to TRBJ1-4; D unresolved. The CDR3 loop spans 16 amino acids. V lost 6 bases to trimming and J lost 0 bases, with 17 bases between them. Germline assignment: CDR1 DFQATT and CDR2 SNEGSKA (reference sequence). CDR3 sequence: CSANTRGSATNEKLFF. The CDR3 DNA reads TGCAGTGCCAACACCCGAGGGAGCGCAACTAATGAAAAACTGTTTTTT.